The 7 T cell receptor beta chains given below trace back to one sample, sequenced in a study of blood T cell repertoires in COVID-19. Profiling relied on immunoSEQ multiplex PCR, and the TCRdb table lists in-frame clones only, not all of them. This sample has 55,000 or so clones, with around nine tenths found just once. What was sequenced was peripheral blood. These receptors were obtained from a man aged 60-69 years with active COVID-19.

This chain connects TRBV7-2 to TRBJ2-1, with D possibly being TRBD2 (5 bases). V was clipped by 3 bases and J by 12 bases, with 12 bases between them. CDR3 length equals 12 residues. Per germline, CDR1 SGHTA and CDR2 FQGNSA. The CDR3 nucleotides are TGTGCCAGCAGCTTCCTTGGGGAGATGCAGTTCTTC. Protein: CASSFLGEMQFF.

CDR3 sequence (DNA): TGCGCCAGCACCAAGGGCCCGTCCGGCGGGAGGGCTAGAACCGGGGAGCTGTTTTTT. Translation gives CASTKGPSGGRARTGELFF. V is TRBV5-1 and J is TRBJ2-2; 9 positions agree with TRBD2. V shed 6 bases, J shed 5 bases, and the junction held 20 bases outside the gene matches. CDR1 and CDR2 (germline): SGHRS, YFSETQ. The CDR3 is 19 amino acids.

V is TRBV20-1 and J is TRBJ2-7; D gene unclear. The CDR3 runs to 13 residues. With 3 bases removed from V and 1 base from J, the gap between germline ends came to 10 bases. Germline lookup yields CDR1 DFQATT and CDR2 SNEGSKA (reference sequence). The CDR3 coding sequence is TGCAGTGCTAGTCTAGGCCGTTCCTACGAGCAGTACTTC. This codes for CSASLGRSYEQYF.

The chain is built from TRBV9 and TRBJ2-1, with 12 bases that match TRBD2. Looked up from germline, CDR1 is SGDLS and CDR2 is YYNGEE. The CDR3 covers 17 residues. V shed 0 bases and J 6 bases; nucleotides not matched to a gene: 7. In nucleotides, the CDR3 is TGTGCCAGCAGCGTAGTGGCTAGCGGGAGGGCCCTCAATGAGCAGTTCTTC. It codes for CASSVVASGRALNEQFF.

The chain couples TRBV23-1 to TRBJ2-3, with 9 bases lining up with TRBD1. TRBV23-1 falls under the ORF class, with uncertain function. This CDR3 has 17 residues. V shed 3 bases and J 2 bases; nucleotides not matched to a gene: 9. CDR3 sequence (DNA): TGCGCCAGCAGTCACCCGACAGGGGGGAACTACACAGATACGCAGTATTTT. This gives the protein CASSHPTGGNYTDTQYF.

The chain has TRBV29-1 and TRBJ1-4, with 7 bases matching TRBD1. This CDR3 spans 15 amino acids. J was trimmed by 4 bases and V by 0 bases; bases with no gene match: 5. Looked up from germline, CDR1 is SQVTM and CDR2 is ANQGSEA. The CDR3 reads CSVEDPGQYNEKLFF. For the CDR3, the DNA is TGCAGCGTTGAAGATCCGGGACAGTATAATGAAAAACTGTTTTTT.

The gene calls are TRBV6-1 and TRBJ1-2, with 8 positions matching TRBD1. After removal of 4 bases from V and 2 bases from J, the junction contained 9 bases not matched to a gene. The CDR3 is 16 amino acids. In germline, CDR1 is MNHNS, CDR2 SASEGT. CDR3 in amino acids: CASSVYPGQANYGYTF. Written as DNA, the CDR3 is TGTGCCAGCAGTGTCTATCCGGGACAGGCCAACTATGGCTACACCTTC.